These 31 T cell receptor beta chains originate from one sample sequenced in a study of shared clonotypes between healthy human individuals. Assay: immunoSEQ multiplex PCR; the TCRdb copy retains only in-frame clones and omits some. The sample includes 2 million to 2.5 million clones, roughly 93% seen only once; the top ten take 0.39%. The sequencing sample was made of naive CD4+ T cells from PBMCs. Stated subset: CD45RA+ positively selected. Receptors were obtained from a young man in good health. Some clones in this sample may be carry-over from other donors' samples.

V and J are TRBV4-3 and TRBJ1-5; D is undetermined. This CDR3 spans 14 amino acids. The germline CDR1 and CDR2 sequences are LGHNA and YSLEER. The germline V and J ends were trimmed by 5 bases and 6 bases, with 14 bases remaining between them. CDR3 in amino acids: CASSVARAGQPQHF. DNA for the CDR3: TGCGCCAGCAGCGTTGCCCGCGCTGGTCAGCCCCAGCATTTT.

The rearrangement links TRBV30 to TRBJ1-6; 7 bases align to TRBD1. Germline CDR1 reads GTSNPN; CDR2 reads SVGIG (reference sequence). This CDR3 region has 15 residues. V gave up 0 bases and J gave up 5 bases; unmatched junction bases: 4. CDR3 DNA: TGTGCCTGGAGTGTAGCCGGGACAGATAATTCACCCCTCCACTTT. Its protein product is CAWSVAGTDNSPLHF.

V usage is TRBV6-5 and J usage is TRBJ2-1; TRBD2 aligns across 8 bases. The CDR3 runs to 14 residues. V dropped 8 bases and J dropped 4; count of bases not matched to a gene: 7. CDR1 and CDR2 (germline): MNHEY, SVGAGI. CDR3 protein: CASVSGDRYNEQFF. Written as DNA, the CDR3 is TGTGCCAGCGTTAGCGGGGACCGATACAATGAGCAGTTCTTC.

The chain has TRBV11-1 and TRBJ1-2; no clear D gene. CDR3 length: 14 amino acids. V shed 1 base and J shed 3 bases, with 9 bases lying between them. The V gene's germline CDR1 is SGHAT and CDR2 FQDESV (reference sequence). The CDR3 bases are TGTGCCAGCAGCTTAGGCAACAGCCACTATGGCTACACCTTC. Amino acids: CASSLGNSHYGYTF.

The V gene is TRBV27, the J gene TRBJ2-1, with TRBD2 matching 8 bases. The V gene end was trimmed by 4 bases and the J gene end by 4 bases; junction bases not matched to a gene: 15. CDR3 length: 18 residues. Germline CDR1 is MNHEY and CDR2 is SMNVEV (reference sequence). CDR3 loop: CASSSAYHPGGTYNEQFF. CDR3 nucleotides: TGTGCCAGCAGTTCCGCTTATCATCCGGGAGGGACTTACAATGAGCAGTTCTTC.

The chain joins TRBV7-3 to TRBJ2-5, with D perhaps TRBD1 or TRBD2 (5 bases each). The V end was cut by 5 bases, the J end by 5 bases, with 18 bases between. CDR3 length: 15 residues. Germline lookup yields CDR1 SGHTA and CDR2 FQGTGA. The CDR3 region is CASSPSQGPRETQYF. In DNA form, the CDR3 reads TGTGCCAGCAGCCCCAGCCAGGGACCCCGGGAGACCCAGTACTTC.

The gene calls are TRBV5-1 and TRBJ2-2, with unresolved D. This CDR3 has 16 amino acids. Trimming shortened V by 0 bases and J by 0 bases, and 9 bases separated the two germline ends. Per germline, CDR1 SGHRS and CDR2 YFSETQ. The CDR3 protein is CASSLETQANTGELFF. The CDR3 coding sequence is TGCGCCAGCAGCTTGGAGACCCAGGCGAACACCGGGGAGCTGTTTTTT.

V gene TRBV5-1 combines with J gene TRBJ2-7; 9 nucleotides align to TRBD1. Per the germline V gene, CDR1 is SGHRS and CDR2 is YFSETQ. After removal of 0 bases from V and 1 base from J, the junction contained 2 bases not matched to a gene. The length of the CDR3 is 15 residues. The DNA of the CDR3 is TGCGCCAGCAGCTTGGACGGACAGGGGTCCTACGAGCAGTACTTC. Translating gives CASSLDGQGSYEQYF.

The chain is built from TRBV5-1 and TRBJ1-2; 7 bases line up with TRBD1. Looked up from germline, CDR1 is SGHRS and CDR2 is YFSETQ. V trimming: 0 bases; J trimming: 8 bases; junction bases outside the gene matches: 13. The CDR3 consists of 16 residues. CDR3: CASSLEGQASLYGYTF. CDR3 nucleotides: TGCGCCAGCAGCTTGGAAGGACAGGCTTCTCTCTACGGCTACACCTTC.

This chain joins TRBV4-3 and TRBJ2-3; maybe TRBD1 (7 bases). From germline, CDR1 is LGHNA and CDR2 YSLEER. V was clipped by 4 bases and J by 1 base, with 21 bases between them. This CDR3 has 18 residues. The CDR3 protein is CASSLRRQGGPRTDTQYF. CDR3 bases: TGCGCCAGCAGCCTTCGCCGACAGGGAGGCCCCCGCACAGATACGCAGTATTTT.

Here the CDR3 reads CASSTPGQGPYEQYF. The CDR3 nucleotides read TGTGCCAGCAGTACCCCGGGACAGGGGCCCTACGAGCAGTACTTC. The chain recombines TRBV2 with TRBJ2-7; 10 bases line up with TRBD1. With 5 bases clipped from V and 2 bases from J, the junction kept 6 bases outside the gene matches. CDR1 is SNHLY, CDR2 FYNNEI, per germline. This CDR3 has 15 residues.

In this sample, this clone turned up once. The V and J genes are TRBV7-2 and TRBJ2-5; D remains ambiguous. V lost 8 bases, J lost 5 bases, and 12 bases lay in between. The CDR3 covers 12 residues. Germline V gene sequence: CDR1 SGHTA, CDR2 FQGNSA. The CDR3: CASGKYMETQYF. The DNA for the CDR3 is TGTGCCAGCGGGAAGTATATGGAGACCCAGTACTTC.

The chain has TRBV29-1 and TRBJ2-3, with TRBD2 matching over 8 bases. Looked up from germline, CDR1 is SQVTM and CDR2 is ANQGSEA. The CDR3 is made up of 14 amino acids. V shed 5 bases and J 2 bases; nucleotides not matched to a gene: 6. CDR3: CSVNGRVYTDTQYF. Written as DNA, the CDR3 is TGCAGCGTTAACGGGAGGGTTTACACAGATACGCAGTATTTT.

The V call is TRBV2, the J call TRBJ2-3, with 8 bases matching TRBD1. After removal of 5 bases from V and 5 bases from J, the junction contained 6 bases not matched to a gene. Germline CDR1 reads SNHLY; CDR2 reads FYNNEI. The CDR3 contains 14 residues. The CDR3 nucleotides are TGTGCCAGCAGTCCCTCCAGGGGGCAAGATACGCAGTATTTT. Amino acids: CASSPSRGQDTQYF.

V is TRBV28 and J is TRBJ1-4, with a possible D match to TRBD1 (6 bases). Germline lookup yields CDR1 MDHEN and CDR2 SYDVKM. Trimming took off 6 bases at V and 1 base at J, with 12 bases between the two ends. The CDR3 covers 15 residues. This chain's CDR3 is CASRPGGGTNEKLFF. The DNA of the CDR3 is TGTGCCAGCAGGCCGGGAGGGGGAACTAATGAAAAACTGTTTTTT.

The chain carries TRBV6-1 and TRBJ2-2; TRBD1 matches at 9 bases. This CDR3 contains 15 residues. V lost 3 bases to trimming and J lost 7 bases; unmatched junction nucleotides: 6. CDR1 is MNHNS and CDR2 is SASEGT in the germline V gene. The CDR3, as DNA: TGTGCCAGCAGTGACCGACAGGGGGGAATCGGGGAGCTGTTTTTT. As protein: CASSDRQGGIGELFF.

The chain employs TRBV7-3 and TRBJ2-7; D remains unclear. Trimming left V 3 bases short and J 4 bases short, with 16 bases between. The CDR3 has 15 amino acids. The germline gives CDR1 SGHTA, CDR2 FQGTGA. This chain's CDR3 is CASSLWAGFGYEQYF. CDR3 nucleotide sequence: TGTGCCAGCAGCTTGTGGGCTGGGTTCGGATACGAGCAGTACTTC.

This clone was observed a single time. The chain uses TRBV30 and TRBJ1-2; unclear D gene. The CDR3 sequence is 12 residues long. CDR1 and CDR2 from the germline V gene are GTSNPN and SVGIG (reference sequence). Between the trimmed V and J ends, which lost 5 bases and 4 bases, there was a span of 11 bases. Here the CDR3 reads CAWSDGSYGYTF. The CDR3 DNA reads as TGTGCCTGGTCCGACGGAAGCTATGGCTACACCTTC. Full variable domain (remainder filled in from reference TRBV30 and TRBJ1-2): SQTIHQWPATLVQPVGSPLSLECTVEGTSNPNLYWYRQAAGRGLQLLFYSVGIGQISSEVPQNLSASRPQDRQFILSSKKLLLSDSGFYLCAWSDGSYGYTFGSGTRLTVV.

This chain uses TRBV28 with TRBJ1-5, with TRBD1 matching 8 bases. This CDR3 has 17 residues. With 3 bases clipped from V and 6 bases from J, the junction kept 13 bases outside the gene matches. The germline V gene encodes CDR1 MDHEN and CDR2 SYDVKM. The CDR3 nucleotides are TGTGCCAGCAGTTTGTCGGACAGGGCCACTGGGCGTCAGCCCCAGCATTTT. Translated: CASSLSDRATGRQPQHF.

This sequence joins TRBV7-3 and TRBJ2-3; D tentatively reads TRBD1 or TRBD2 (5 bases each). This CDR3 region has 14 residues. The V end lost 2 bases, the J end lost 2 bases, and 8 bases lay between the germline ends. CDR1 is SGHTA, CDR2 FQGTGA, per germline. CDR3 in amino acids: CASSLLGDTDTQYF. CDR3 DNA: TGTGCCAGCAGCTTATTGGGGGACACAGATACGCAGTATTTT. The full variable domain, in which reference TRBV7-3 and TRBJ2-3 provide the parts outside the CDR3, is GAGVSQTPSNKVTEKGKYVELRCDPISGHTALYWYRQSLGQGPEFLIYFQGTGAADDSGLPNDRFFAVRPEGSVSTLKIQRTERGDSAVYLCASSLLGDTDTQYFGPGTRLTVL.

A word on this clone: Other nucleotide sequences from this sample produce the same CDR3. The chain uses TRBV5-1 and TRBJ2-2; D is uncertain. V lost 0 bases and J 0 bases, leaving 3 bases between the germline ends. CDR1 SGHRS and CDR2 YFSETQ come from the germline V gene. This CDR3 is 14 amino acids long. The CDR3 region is CASSLVSNTGELFF. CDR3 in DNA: TGCGCCAGCAGCTTGGTTTCGAACACCGGGGAGCTGTTTTTT. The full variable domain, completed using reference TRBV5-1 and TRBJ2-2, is KAGVTQTPRYLIKTRGQQVTLSCSPISGHRSVSWYQQTPGQGLQFLFEYFSETQRNKGNFPGRFSGRQFSNSRSEMNVSTLELGDSALYLCASSLVSNTGELFFGEGSRLTVL.

Written as DNA, the CDR3 is TGTGCAAGTCGCTTAGCACAAAGAGGACTAGCGGGAGGTAGGGAGCAGTACTTC. Amino acids: CASRLAQRGLAGGREQYF. The chain combines TRBV12-2 with TRBJ2-7; the table names TRBD2, a call not compared with the DNA. TRBV12-2 is designated a pseudogene. The CDR3 has 18 amino acids.

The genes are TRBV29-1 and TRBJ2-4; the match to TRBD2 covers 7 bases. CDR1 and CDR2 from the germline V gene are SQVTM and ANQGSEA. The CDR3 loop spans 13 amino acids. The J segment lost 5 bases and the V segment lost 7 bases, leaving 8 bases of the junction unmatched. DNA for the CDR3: TGCAGCGCGGGAGGAAGGCAGCAAAACATTCAGTACTTC. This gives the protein CSAGGRQQNIQYF. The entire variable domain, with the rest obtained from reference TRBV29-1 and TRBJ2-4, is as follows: SAVISQKPSRDICQRGTSLTIQCQVDSQVTMMFWYRQQPGQSLTLIATANQGSEATYESGFVIDKFPISRPNLTFSTLTVSNMSPEDSSIYLCSAGGRQQNIQYFGAGTRLSVL.

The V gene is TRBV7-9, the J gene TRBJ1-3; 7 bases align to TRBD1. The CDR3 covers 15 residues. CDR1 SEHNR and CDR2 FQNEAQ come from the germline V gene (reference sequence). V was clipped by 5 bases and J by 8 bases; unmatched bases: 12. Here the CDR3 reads CASSRGTDRSDTIYF. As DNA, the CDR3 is TGTGCCAGCAGCCGGGGGACAGACCGGTCGGACACCATATATTTT.

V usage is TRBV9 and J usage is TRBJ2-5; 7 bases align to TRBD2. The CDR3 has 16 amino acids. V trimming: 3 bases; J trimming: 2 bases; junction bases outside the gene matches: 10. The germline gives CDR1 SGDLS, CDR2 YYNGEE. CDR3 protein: CASSESAEREQETQYF. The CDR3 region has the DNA TGTGCCAGCAGCGAGTCCGCGGAGCGGGAACAAGAGACCCAGTACTTC.

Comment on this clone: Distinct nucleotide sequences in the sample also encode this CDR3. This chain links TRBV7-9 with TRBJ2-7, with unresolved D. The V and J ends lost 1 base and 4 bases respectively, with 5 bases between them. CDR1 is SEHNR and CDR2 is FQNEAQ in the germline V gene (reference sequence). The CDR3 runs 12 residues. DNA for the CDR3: TGTGCCAGCAGCTTAGGGGTTTACGAGCAGTACTTC. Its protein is CASSLGVYEQYF.

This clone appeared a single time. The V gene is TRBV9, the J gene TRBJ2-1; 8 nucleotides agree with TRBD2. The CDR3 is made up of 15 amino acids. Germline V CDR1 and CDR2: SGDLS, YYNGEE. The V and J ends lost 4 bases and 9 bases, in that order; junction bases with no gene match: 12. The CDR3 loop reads CASSSYSGTPGEQFF. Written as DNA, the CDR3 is TGTGCCAGCAGCTCCTATAGCGGGACTCCCGGTGAGCAGTTCTTC.

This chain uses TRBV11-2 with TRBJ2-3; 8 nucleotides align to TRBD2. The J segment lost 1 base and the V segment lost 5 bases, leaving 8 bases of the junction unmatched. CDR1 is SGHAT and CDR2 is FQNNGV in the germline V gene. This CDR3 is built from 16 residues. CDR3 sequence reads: CASSPREGTRTDTQYF. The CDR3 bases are TGTGCCAGCAGCCCCCGGGAGGGGACGCGCACAGATACGCAGTATTTT.

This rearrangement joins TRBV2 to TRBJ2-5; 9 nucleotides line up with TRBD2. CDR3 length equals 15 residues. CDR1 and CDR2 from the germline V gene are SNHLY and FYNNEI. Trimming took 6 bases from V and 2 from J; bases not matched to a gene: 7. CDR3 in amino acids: CASRGGTSRQETQYF. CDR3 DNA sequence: TGTGCCAGCAGGGGCGGGACTAGCAGACAAGAGACCCAGTACTTC.

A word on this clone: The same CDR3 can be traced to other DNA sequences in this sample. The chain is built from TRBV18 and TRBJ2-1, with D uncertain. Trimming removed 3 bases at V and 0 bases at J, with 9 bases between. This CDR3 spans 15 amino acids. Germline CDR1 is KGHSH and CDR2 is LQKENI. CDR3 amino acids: CASSPDQSSYNEQFF. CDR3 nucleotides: TGTGCCAGCTCACCCGACCAGAGCTCCTACAATGAGCAGTTCTTC.

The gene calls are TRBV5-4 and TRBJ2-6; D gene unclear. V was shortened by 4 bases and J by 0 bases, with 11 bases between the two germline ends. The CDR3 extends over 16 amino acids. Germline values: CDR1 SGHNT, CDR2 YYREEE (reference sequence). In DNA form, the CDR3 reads TGTGCCAGCAGCGCAGGTGGAGCCTCTGGGGCCAACGTCCTGACTTTC. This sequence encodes CASSAGGASGANVLTF.